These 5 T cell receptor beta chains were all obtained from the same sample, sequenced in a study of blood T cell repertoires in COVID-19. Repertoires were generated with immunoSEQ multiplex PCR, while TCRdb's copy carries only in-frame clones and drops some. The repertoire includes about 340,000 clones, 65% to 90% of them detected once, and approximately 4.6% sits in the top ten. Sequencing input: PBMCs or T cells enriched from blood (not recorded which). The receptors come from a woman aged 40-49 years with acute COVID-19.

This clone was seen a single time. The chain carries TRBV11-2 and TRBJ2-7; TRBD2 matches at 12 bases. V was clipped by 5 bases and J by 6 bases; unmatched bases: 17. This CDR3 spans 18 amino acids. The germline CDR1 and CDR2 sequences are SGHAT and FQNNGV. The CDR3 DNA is TGTGCCAGCAGCGACGCCCCCCTAGCTAGCGGGAGGGGCGCCGAGCAGTACTTC. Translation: CASSDAPLASGRGAEQYF.

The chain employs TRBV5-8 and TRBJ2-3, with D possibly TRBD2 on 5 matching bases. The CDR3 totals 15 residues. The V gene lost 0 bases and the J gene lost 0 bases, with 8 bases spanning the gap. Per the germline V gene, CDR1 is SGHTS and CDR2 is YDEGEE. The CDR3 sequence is CASSLASGSTDTQYF. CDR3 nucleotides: TGTGCCAGCAGCTTGGCAAGCGGAAGCACAGATACGCAGTATTTT.

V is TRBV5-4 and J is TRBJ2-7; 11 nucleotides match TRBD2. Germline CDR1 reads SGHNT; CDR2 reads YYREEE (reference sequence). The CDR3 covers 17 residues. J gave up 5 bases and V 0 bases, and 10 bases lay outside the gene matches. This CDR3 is CASSLEVAGGVSHEQYF. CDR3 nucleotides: TGTGCCAGCAGCTTGGAGGTAGCGGGAGGGGTGAGCCACGAGCAGTACTTC.

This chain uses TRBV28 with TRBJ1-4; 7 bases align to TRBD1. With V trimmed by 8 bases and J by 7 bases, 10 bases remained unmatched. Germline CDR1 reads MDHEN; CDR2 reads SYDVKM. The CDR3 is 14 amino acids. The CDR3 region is CASETGSLGEKLFF. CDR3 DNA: TGTGCCAGCGAGACAGGGTCTTTGGGTGAAAAACTGTTTTTT.

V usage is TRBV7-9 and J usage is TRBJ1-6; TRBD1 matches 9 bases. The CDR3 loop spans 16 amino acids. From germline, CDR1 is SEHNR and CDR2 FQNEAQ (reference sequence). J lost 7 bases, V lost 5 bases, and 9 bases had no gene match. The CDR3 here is CASSPKDRGSNSPLHF. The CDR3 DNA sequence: TGTGCCAGCAGCCCAAAAGACAGGGGGTCGAATTCACCCCTCCACTTT.